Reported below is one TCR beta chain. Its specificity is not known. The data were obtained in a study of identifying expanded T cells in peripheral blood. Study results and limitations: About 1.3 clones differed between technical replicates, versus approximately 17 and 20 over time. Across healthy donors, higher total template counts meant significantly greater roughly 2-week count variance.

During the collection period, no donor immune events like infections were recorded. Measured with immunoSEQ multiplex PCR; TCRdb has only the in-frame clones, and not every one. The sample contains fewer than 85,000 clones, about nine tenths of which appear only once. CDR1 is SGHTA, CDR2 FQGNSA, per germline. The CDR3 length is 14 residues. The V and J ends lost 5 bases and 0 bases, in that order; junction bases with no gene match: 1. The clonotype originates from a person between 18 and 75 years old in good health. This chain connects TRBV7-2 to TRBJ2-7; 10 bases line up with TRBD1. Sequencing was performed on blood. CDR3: CASSRDRGSYEQYF. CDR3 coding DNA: TGTGCCAGCAGCAGGGACAGGGGCTCCTACGAGCAGTACTTC.